This TCR beta chain was sequenced in a study of beta chain features in type 1 diabetes. Study results and caveats: The study notes PCR might favor shorter templates equally in patients and controls. More deletions and fewer insertions at VDJ junctions were seen in type 1 diabetes patients. TCRB CDR3s were moderately but significantly shorter in Type 1 diabetes patients in all four CD4+ subsets.

As for this clone: The antigen remains undetermined.

Trimming took off 0 bases at V and 15 bases at J, with 15 bases between the two ends. The CDR3 extends over 13 amino acids. In germline, CDR1 is LNHDA, CDR2 SQIVND (reference sequence). Sorting of CD4+ naive, central memory, regulatory and stem cell-like memory cells was performed via CD45RO/CCR7/CD25/CD127/CD95/CD27. The whole isolated RNA underwent reverse transcription, so sequencing captured expressed TCRB transcripts. An average roughly 3.5 million reads came from naive, central memory and regulatory T cell samples. This table comes from immunoSEQ multiplex PCR, and its TCRdb copy is limited to in-frame clones, with some not included. The sample includes under 300,000 clones, roughly 25% of them seen just once.

The sample comprised naive CD4+ T cells from blood. The receptor comes from a woman in her 30s with type 1 diabetes. V and J are TRBV19 and TRBJ2-1, with no clear D. CDR3 bases: TGTGCCAGTAGTATAGAACCACCTCGTGGCACGTTCTTC. It yields the protein CASSIEPPRGTFF. The full variable domain, rest sourced from reference TRBV19 and TRBJ2-1, is DGGITQSPKYLFRKEGQNVTLSCEQNLNHDAMYWYRQDPGQGLRLIYYSQIVNDFQKGDIAEGYSVSREKKESFPLTVTSAQKNPTAFYLCASSIEPPRGTFFGPGTRLTVL.